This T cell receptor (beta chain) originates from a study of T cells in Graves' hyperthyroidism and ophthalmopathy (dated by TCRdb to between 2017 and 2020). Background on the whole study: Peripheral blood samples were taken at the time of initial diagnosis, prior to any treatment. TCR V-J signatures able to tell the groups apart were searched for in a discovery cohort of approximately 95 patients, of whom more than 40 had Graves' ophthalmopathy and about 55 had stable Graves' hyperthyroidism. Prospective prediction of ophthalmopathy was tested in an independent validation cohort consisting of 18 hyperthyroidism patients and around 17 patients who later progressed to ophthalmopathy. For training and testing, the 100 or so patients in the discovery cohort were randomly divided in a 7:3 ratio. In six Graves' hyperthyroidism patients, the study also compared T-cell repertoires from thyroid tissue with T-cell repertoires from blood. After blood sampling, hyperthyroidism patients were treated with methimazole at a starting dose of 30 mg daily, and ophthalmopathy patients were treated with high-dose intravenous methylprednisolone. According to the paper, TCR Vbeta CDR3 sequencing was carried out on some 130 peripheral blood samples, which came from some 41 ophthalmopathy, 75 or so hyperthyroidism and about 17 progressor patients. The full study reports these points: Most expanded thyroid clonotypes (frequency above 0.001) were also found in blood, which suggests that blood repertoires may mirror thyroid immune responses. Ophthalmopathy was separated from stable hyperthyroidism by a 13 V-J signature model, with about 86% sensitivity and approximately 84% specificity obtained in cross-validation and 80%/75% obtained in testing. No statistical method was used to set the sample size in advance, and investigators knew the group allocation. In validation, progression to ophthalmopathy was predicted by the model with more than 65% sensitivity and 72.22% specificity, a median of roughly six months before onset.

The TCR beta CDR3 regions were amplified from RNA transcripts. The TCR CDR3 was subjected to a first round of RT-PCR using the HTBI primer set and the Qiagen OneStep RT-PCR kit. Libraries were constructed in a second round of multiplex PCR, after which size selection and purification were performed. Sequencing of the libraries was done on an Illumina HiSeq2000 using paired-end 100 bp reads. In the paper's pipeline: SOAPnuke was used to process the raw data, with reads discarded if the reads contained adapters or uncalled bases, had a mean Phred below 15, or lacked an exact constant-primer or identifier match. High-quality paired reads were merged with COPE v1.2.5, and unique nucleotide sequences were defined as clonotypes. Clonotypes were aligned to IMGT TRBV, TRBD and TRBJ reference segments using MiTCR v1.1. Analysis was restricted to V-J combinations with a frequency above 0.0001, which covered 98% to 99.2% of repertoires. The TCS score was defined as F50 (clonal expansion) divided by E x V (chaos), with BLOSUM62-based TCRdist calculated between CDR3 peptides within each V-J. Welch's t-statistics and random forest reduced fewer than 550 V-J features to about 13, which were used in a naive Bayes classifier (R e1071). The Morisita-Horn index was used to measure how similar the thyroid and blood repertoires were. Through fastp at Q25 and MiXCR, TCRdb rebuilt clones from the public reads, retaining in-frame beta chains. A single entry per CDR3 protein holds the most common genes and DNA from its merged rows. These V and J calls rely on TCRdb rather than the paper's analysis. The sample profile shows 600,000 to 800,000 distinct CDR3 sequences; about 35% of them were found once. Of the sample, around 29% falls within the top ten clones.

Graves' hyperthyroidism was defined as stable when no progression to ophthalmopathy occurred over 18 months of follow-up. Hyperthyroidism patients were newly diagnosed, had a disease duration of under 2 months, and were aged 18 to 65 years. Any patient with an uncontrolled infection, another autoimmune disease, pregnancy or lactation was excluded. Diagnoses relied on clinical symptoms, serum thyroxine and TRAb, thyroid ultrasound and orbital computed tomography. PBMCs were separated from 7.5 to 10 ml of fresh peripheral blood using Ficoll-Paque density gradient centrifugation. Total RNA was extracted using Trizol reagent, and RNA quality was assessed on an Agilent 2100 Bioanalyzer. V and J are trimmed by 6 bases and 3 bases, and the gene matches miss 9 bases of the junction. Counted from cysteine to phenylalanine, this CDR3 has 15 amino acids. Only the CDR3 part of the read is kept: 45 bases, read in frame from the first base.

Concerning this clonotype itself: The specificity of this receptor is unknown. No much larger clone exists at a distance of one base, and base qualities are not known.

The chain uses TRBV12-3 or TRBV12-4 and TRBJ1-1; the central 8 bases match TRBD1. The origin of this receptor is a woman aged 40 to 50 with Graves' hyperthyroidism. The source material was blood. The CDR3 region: CASSPDRGVYTEAFF. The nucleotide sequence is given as TGTGCCAGCAGCCCCGACAGGGGAGTTTACACTGAAGCTTTCTTT.